This T cell receptor (beta chain) was recorded in a study of shared clonotypes between healthy human individuals. Broader study findings: Having only a few donors restricted how much genetic and exposure-history diversity was captured.

Clones were read by immunoSEQ multiplex PCR, and TCRdb kept only the in-frame ones, dropping some. The sample carries hundreds of thousands of clones, around 92% recorded once. Turning to this clone: The target antigen is unknown. Relative to the germline gene, one junction end is altered; a read error may explain this.

Positive CCR7 selection of CD45RO-negative cells yielded the naive CD8 cells, and terminally differentiated effector memory CD45RA+ cells were excluded. There are 13 residues in the CDR3. CDR1 is GTSNPN and CDR2 is SVGIG in the germline V gene (reference sequence). The chain carries TRBV30 and TRBJ2-1; D may be TRBD2 (5 bases). This receptor was obtained from a man under 40 in good health. The specimen sequenced was naive CD8+ T cells sorted from blood. CDR3 region: CAGSGTLYNEQFF. In nucleotides, the CDR3 is TGTGCCGGGAGCGGAACCCTCTACAATGAGCAGTTCTTC.